Below, 17 T cell receptor beta chains from the same sample are listed, as sequenced in a study of blood T cell repertoires in COVID-19. TCRdb keeps only in-frame clones here, not all; method: immunoSEQ multiplex PCR. The sample yields roughly 200,000 clones, around 86% seen once. Sequencing was performed on peripheral blood. The receptors were gathered from a man older than 75 with acute or convalescent COVID-19.

V usage is TRBV7-2 and J usage is TRBJ2-3; 10 nucleotides line up with TRBD2. The CDR3 runs to 17 residues. V lost 5 bases and J lost 5; bases outside the gene matches: 13. The germline gives CDR1 SGHTA, CDR2 FQGNSA. In DNA form, the CDR3 reads TGTGCCAGCAGCATAACTCCCTCTAGCGGGAGTAGAGATACGCAGTATTTT. Its protein is CASSITPSSGSRDTQYF.

On this clone itself: Other DNA variants within this sample encode the same CDR3. This chain connects TRBV19 to TRBJ1-2; 7 bases are a match to TRBD1. Germline trimming cut 5 bases from V and 8 bases from J; bases unmatched to any gene: 8. This CDR3 region has 13 residues. Germline-derived CDR1 and CDR2 are LNHDA and SQIVND (reference sequence). CDR3 residues: CASSRQGLSGYTF. The DNA of the CDR3 is TGTGCCAGTAGTCGACAGGGATTAAGCGGCTACACCTTC.

J is TRBJ2-2 and V is TRBV7-9, with 7 bases fitting TRBD2. There are 16 residues in the CDR3. Germline CDR1 is SEHNR and CDR2 is FQNEAQ (reference sequence). V was clipped by 5 bases and J by 7 bases; unmatched bases: 13. CDR3 region: CASSPLPAGVGGELFF. CDR3 sequence (DNA): TGTGCCAGCAGCCCCCTACCCGCGGGAGTGGGCGGGGAGCTGTTTTTT. Supplemented by reference TRBV7-9 and TRBJ2-2, the full variable domain reads DTGVSQNPRHKITKRGQNVTFRCDPISEHNRLYWYRQTLGQGPEFLTYFQNEAQLEKSRLLSDRFSAERPKGSFSTLEIQRTEQGDSAMYLCASSPLPAGVGGELFFGEGSRLTVL.

This chain joins TRBV29-1 and TRBJ2-4; 9 bases fit TRBD1. CDR1 is SQVTM, CDR2 ANQGSEA, per germline. The J segment lost 4 bases and the V segment lost 2 bases, leaving 3 bases of the junction unmatched. The CDR3 runs to 14 residues. For the CDR3, the DNA is TGCAGCGTTGAAAGGACAGGGGCAAAAAACATTCAGTACTTC. As protein: CSVERTGAKNIQYF.

This chain joins TRBV27 and TRBJ2-2, with D perhaps matching TRBD1 (8 bases). This CDR3 region has 16 residues. Germline CDR1 reads MNHEY; CDR2 reads SMNVEV (reference sequence). V lost 6 bases and J lost 5, with 19 bases in between. The CDR3 nucleotides are TGTGCCAGCAGGGTTGGACAGGGCGGGGGTACCGGGGAGCTGTTTTTT. Residues: CASRVGQGGGTGELFF.

J is TRBJ1-1 and V is TRBV27; the D gene is possibly TRBD1 (5 bases). Germline lookup yields CDR1 MNHEY and CDR2 SMNVEV (reference sequence). The CDR3 sequence is 16 residues long. The germline V and J ends were trimmed by 7 bases and 1 base, with 19 bases remaining between them. The CDR3 loop reads CASTPALRGTNTEAFF. The DNA of the CDR3 is TGTGCCAGCACCCCAGCCTTACGGGGGACGAACACTGAAGCTTTCTTT.

This clone has a handful of counts. This chain joins TRBV20-1 and TRBJ1-3; D is perhaps TRBD1 (5 bases). Germline-derived CDR1 and CDR2 are DFQATT and SNEGSKA (reference sequence). Trimming shortened V by 3 bases and J by 0 bases, and 12 bases separated the two germline ends. The CDR3 consists of 15 residues. The CDR3 region is CSASFGGNSGNTIYF. CDR3 sequence (DNA): TGCAGTGCTAGTTTCGGGGGTAACTCTGGAAACACCATATATTTT.

V usage is TRBV30 and J usage is TRBJ2-7; 8 bases match TRBD2. This CDR3 comprises 11 residues. CDR1 is GTSNPN and CDR2 is SVGIG in the germline V gene (reference sequence). V lost 5 bases to trimming and J lost 4 bases; unmatched junction nucleotides: 1. The CDR3 DNA reads as TGTGCCTGGCGGGGGGGATACGAGCAGTACTTC. Translation: CAWRGGYEQYF.

The V and J genes are TRBV11-2 and TRBJ2-5; 8 bases match TRBD1. CDR3 size: 17 residues. CDR1 and CDR2 from the germline V gene are SGHAT and FQNNGV. The trim removed 5 bases at V and 4 bases at J, leaving 15 bases unmatched. CDR3 region: CASSPRTGRPFPETQYF. The CDR3 DNA is TGTGCCAGCAGCCCTCGGACAGGGAGGCCCTTTCCAGAGACCCAGTACTTC.

The chain couples TRBV9 to TRBJ2-2; tentative D call: TRBD1 (5 bases). V was trimmed by 0 bases and J by 7 bases, leaving 10 bases between them. Germline CDR1 SGDLS, CDR2 YYNGEE. CDR3 size: 14 residues. The CDR3 protein is CASSVGQFFGELFF. For the CDR3, the DNA is TGTGCCAGCAGCGTAGGACAGTTTTTCGGGGAGCTGTTTTTT.

CDR3 loop: CASSARDRDNSPLHF. The CDR3 DNA reads as TGTGCCAGCAGCGCCCGGGACAGGGATAATTCACCCCTCCACTTT. The V gene is TRBV9, the J gene TRBJ1-6, with 9 positions matching TRBD1. The germline gives CDR1 SGDLS, CDR2 YYNGEE. The V segment lost 3 bases and the J segment 5 bases; nucleotides outside the gene matches: 3. The CDR3 runs 15 residues.

In regard to this clone: This sample also contains other DNA sequences that code for the same CDR3. V usage is TRBV18 and J usage is TRBJ1-3; D is uncertain. The germline V gene encodes CDR1 KGHSH and CDR2 LQKENI. V lost 3 bases, J lost 2 bases, and 8 bases lay in between. This CDR3 has 14 amino acids. CDR3 nucleotides: TGTGCCAGCTCACCGGCCAGGACTGGAAACACCATATATTTT. Translation gives CASSPARTGNTIYF.

V and J are TRBV4-2 and TRBJ1-2; 12 nucleotides match TRBD1. The CDR3 sequence is 16 residues long. Looked up from germline, CDR1 is LGHNA and CDR2 is YNFKEQ. V was clipped by 4 bases and J by 7 bases; unmatched bases: 10. In nucleotides, the CDR3 is TGTGCCAGCAGCCCGGCGGGGGGACAGGGGGCGCCTGGCTACACCTTC. This gives the protein CASSPAGGQGAPGYTF.

The chain couples TRBV11-2 to TRBJ2-5; D is unclear. Per germline, CDR1 SGHAT and CDR2 FQNNGV. Trimming took off 1 base at V and 2 bases at J, with 11 bases between the two ends. The CDR3 is 15 residues long. The CDR3 reads CASSLALRPQETQYF. The CDR3 nucleotides read TGTGCCAGCAGCTTAGCCCTCAGGCCGCAAGAGACCCAGTACTTC.

This clone was recorded a few times. Written as DNA, the CDR3 is TGTGCCAGCACGGCGGTGGCCTTCTCTGGAAACACCATATATTTT. The encoded protein is CASTAVAFSGNTIYF. The rearrangement joins TRBV6-5 to TRBJ1-3; no firm D call. Trimming took 7 bases from V and 0 from J, leaving 13 bases between them. The germline gives CDR1 MNHEY, CDR2 SVGAGI. This CDR3 has 15 amino acids.

The chain recombines TRBV15 with TRBJ1-5; no firm D call. The germline V and J ends were trimmed by 0 bases and 0 bases, with 6 bases remaining between them. CDR3 length: 15 amino acids. Germline-derived CDR1 and CDR2 are LNHNV and YYDKDF (reference sequence). CDR3 nucleotides: TGTGCCACCAGCAGAGATCAGTTTAGCAATCAGCCCCAGCATTTT. It yields the protein CATSRDQFSNQPQHF.

The chain is built from TRBV5-1 and TRBJ2-3, with 7 bases that match TRBD2. With 0 bases clipped from V and 4 bases from J, the junction kept 2 bases outside the gene matches. The V gene's germline CDR1 is SGHRS and CDR2 YFSETQ. The CDR3 is 14 residues long. The CDR3 DNA is TGCGCCAGCAGCTTGGGTAGCGGGCCAGATACGCAGTATTTT. This gives the protein CASSLGSGPDTQYF. The whole variable domain, remainder taken from reference TRBV5-1 and TRBJ2-3, is KAGVTQTPRYLIKTRGQQVTLSCSPISGHRSVSWYQQTPGQGLQFLFEYFSETQRNKGNFPGRFSGRQFSNSRSEMNVSTLELGDSALYLCASSLGSGPDTQYFGPGTRLTVL.